The 15 T cell receptor beta chains in this list originate from one sample, sequenced in a study of PD-1 blockade in classical Hodgkin lymphoma. No patient escaped relapse after autologous stem cell transplantation, and brentuximab vedotin exposure varied. Sequenced by immunoSEQ multiplex PCR; TCRdb stores in-frame clones only, minus some. The sample has more than 140,000 clones; about 78% are singletons. The sample in question was peripheral blood mononuclear cells (PBMCs), obtained before the second cycle of nivolumab. The receptors were gathered from a human donor with classical Hodgkin lymphoma.

The V call is TRBV6-6, the J call TRBJ1-1, with D possibly TRBD1 on 5 matching bases. The CDR3 runs 15 residues. V shed 3 bases and J shed 0 bases, with 11 bases lying between them. CDR1 and CDR2 from the germline V gene are MNHNY and SVGAGI (reference sequence). The CDR3 protein is CASSYHGTVNTEAFF. The CDR3 DNA is TGTGCCAGCAGTTATCACGGGACGGTGAACACTGAAGCTTTCTTT.

The V and J genes are TRBV18 and TRBJ1-2; a possible D gene is TRBD1 (5 bases). From germline, CDR1 is KGHSH and CDR2 LQKENI. CDR3 size: 17 residues. V shed 4 bases and J shed 3 bases, with 21 bases lying between them. CDR3 DNA sequence: TGTGCCAGCTCACAAGTTACAGGCACACATACCTACTATGGCTACACCTTC. It yields the protein CASSQVTGTHTYYGYTF. Full variable domain (remainder filled in from reference TRBV18 and TRBJ1-2): NAGVMQNPRHLVRRRGQEARLRCSPMKGHSHVYWYRQLPEEGLKFMVYLQKENIIDESGMPKERFSAEFPKEGPSILRIQQVVRGDSAAYFCASSQVTGTHTYYGYTFGSGTRLTVV.

CDR3 DNA sequence: TGTGCCAGTACTAAGGACAGGGCTGGGGCCAACGTCCTGACTTTC. Protein sequence: CASTKDRAGANVLTF. This chain joins TRBV19 and TRBJ2-6; 8 bases line up with TRBD1. Trimming removed 7 bases from V and 2 bases from J; junction bases left unmatched: 4. The length of the CDR3 is 15 residues. The germline V gene has CDR1 LNHDA and CDR2 SQIVND (reference sequence).

The chain carries TRBV29-1 and TRBJ1-1; D unresolved. The germline gives CDR1 SQVTM, CDR2 ANQGSEA. Trimming pared 0 bases from V and 0 bases from J, leaving 11 bases between. This CDR3 has 15 residues. The CDR3 DNA sequence: TGCAGCGTTGAAGATCTTTACAGATTGAACACTGAAGCTTTCTTT. Amino acid sequence: CSVEDLYRLNTEAFF.

This clone is medium-sized within its sample. The chain carries TRBV9 and TRBJ2-4, with D possibly being TRBD1 or TRBD2 (5 bases each). The CDR3 is made up of 16 amino acids. Per the germline V gene, CDR1 is SGDLS and CDR2 is YYNGEE. Trimming stripped 3 bases from V and 0 bases from J, with 13 bases between. CDR3 protein: CASSAGASLAKNIQYF. The CDR3 region has the DNA TGTGCCAGCAGCGCCGGGGCGTCTCTAGCCAAAAACATTCAGTACTTC. Based on the CDR3 plus reference TRBV9 and TRBJ2-4, the full variable domain is DSGVTQTPKHLITATGQRVTLRCSPRSGDLSVYWYQQSLDQGLQFLIQYYNGEERAKGNILERFSAQQFPDLHSELNLSSLELGDSALYFCASSAGASLAKNIQYFGAGTRLSVL.

This clone was recorded only once. This chain joins TRBV6-5 and TRBJ2-7; the match to TRBD2 covers 8 bases. The CDR3 covers 14 residues. Germline CDR1 reads MNHEY; CDR2 reads SVGAGI. With 0 bases clipped from V and 6 bases from J, the junction kept 4 bases outside the gene matches. The CDR3: CASSYSITSGEQYF. The CDR3 nucleotides are TGTGCCAGCAGTTACTCGATCACTAGCGGCGAGCAGTACTTC.

The rearrangement joins TRBV18 to TRBJ1-2; TRBD1 might be the D (6 bases). The CDR3 covers 13 residues. V was pared by 5 bases and J by 4 bases, with 11 bases between. In germline, CDR1 is KGHSH, CDR2 LQKENI. CDR3 DNA sequence: TGTGCCAGCTCAACGGACAGTGTCTATGGCTACACCTTC. Translating gives CASSTDSVYGYTF.

The chain employs TRBV6-1 and TRBJ1-2; no reliable D call. The germline CDR1 and CDR2 sequences are MNHNS and SASEGT. The CDR3 has 14 amino acids. Trimming took 5 bases from V and 2 from J, leaving 12 bases between them. CDR3 DNA: TGTGCCAGCAGTCCTTTTGGTGAGAACTATGGCTACACCTTC. It is translated as CASSPFGENYGYTF.

The count of this clone is one. The J gene is TRBJ2-7, the V gene TRBV7-9; maybe TRBD2 (6 bases). V was shortened by 4 bases and J by 7 bases, with 17 bases between the two germline ends. This CDR3 region has 14 residues. Germline lookup yields CDR1 SEHNR and CDR2 FQNEAQ (reference sequence). The CDR3 DNA follows: TGTGCCAGCAGCTCGACGGACCCGGCGGGGGAGCAGTACTTC. Protein: CASSSTDPAGEQYF.

V and J are TRBV10-3 and TRBJ2-7; D remains unclear. V was trimmed by 2 bases and J by 0 bases, leaving 8 bases between them. This CDR3 spans 14 amino acids. The germline gives CDR1 ENHRY, CDR2 SYGVKD. The CDR3 nucleotides are TGTGCCATCAGTGAGCCCGTTAGCTCCTACGAGCAGTACTTC. Translating it yields CAISEPVSSYEQYF.

The chain is built from TRBV28 and TRBJ1-6, with 9 bases lining up with TRBD1. Germline V gives CDR1 MDHEN, CDR2 SYDVKM. CDR3 length: 16 residues. V lost 5 bases and J lost 3; bases outside the gene matches: 5. This CDR3 reads CASSGRQGVYNSPLHF. DNA for the CDR3: TGTGCCAGCAGTGGACGACAGGGGGTCTATAATTCACCCCTCCACTTT.

The chain combines TRBV4-1 with TRBJ2-3; perhaps TRBD1 as D (5 bases). V was pared by 3 bases and J by 0 bases, with 10 bases between. The length of the CDR3 is 15 residues. In germline, CDR1 is MGHRA, CDR2 YSYEKL. CDR3 coding DNA: TGCGCCAGCAGCCACTCCAGGGCAAGCACAGATACGCAGTATTTT. Amino acid sequence: CASSHSRASTDTQYF.

CDR3 sequence (DNA): TGTGCCAGCAGGGACAACAATGAGCAGTTCTTC. Protein product: CASRDNNEQFF. The chain has TRBV6-1 and TRBJ2-1, with TRBD1 as a possible D gene (5 bases). Trimming took 6 bases from V and 5 from J, leaving 5 bases between them. Germline V lookup: CDR1 MNHNS, CDR2 SASEGT. The CDR3 loop spans 11 amino acids.

The chain carries TRBV6-6 and TRBJ2-7; D is possibly TRBD2 (5 bases). V dropped 0 bases and J dropped 4 bases, with 7 bases sitting between them. This CDR3 comprises 13 residues. CDR1 and CDR2 from the germline V gene are MNHNY and SVGAGI (reference sequence). CDR3 DNA: TGTGCCAGCAGTTACTCGAGGAGGTACGAGCAGTACTTC. Translating gives CASSYSRRYEQYF.

This clone was detected a few times. The rearrangement links TRBV18 to TRBJ1-6, with D possibly TRBD1 on 6 matching bases. The V end was cut by 0 bases, the J end by 3 bases, with 6 bases between. The V gene's germline CDR1 is KGHSH and CDR2 LQKENI. The CDR3 covers 15 residues. CDR3 nucleotide sequence: TGTGCCAGCTCACCACCGGGACACTATAATTCACCCCTCCACTTT. Translating it yields CASSPPGHYNSPLHF.